These 7 T cell receptor beta chains share one sample of origin, sequenced in a study of blood T cell repertoires in COVID-19 (TCRdb year 2020). Receptors were amplified or captured by the immunoSEQ multiplex PCR assay. In its TCRdb copy, this immuneACCESS table keeps in-frame sequences only and misses some clones. Where compared with another copy, unresolved V genes explain less than half of these, and the others have no known cause. The sample table holds some 200,000 clones, of which roughly 81% were seen once. The biggest ten clones account for around 12% of the sample. Sequencing was carried out using peripheral blood. The receptor source for this set is a woman over 75 with COVID-19, enrolled during active disease.

This chain uses TRBV6-4 with TRBJ1-1, with a possible D match to TRBD1 (6 bases). V was trimmed by 6 bases and J by 4 bases, leaving 9 bases between them. The length of the CDR3 is 12 residues. Germline assignment: CDR1 MRHNA and CDR2 SNTAGT. DNA for the CDR3: TGTGCCAGCAGGGACAGAGCCACTGAAGCTTTCTTT. This gives the protein CASRDRATEAFF.

The gene calls are TRBV5-8 and TRBJ2-1; tentatively, D is TRBD2 (5 bases). The length of the CDR3 is 14 residues. Germline-derived CDR1 and CDR2 are SGHTS and YDEGEE. Trimming left V 4 bases short and J 4 bases short, with 12 bases between. Here the CDR3 reads CASSEGTAYNEQFF. DNA for the CDR3: TGTGCCAGCAGCGAGGGAACCGCATACAATGAGCAGTTCTTC.

This chain joins TRBV13 and TRBJ1-2; 9 bases match TRBD1. Per germline, CDR1 PRHDT and CDR2 FYEKMQ (reference sequence). Unmatched junction bases numbered 5, after V lost 5 bases and J lost 7 bases. The CDR3 covers 13 residues. The CDR3 DNA is TGTGCCAGCAGCGTCGGACAGGGGACTGGCTACACCTTC. It codes for CASSVGQGTGYTF.

The CDR3 protein is CASSRGTGNNQPQHF. In DNA, the CDR3 is TGTGCCAGCAGTCGCGGGACAGGGAACAATCAGCCCCAGCATTTT. The chain uses TRBV6-5 and TRBJ1-5, with 9 bases that match TRBD1. Germline assignment: CDR1 MNHEY and CDR2 SVGAGI. The junction had 5 bases not matched to a gene; V was cut back by 5 bases and J by 3 bases. This CDR3 comprises 15 residues.

V and J are TRBV18 and TRBJ1-2; D is uncertain. CDR3 size: 14 residues. Germline CDR1 and CDR2: KGHSH and LQKENI. Trimming removed 5 bases at V and 1 base at J, with 11 bases between. The CDR3 nucleotides read TGTGCCAGCTCAGGCGACGGGGTTAACTATGGCTACACCTTC. Residues: CASSGDGVNYGYTF.

This chain joins TRBV7-8 and TRBJ1-1, with D possibly being TRBD1 (6 bases). Germline CDR1 and CDR2: SGHVS and FQNEAQ. The V end was cut by 5 bases, the J end by 4 bases, with 17 bases between. This CDR3 has 15 residues. This CDR3 is CASSHRGGAGTEAFF. The CDR3, as DNA: TGTGCCAGCAGCCATCGCGGGGGCGCTGGCACTGAAGCTTTCTTT. Drawing the rest from reference TRBV7-8 and TRBJ1-1, the complete variable domain is GAGVSQSPRYKVAKRGQDVALRCDPISGHVSLFWYQQALGQGPEFLTYFQNEAQLDKSGLPSDRFFAERPEGSVSTLKIQRTQQEDSAVYLCASSHRGGAGTEAFFGQGTRLTVV.

The CDR3 here is CASSISGSRNTEAFF. The CDR3 DNA follows: TGTGCCAGCAGTATAAGTGGTAGTCGGAACACTGAAGCTTTCTTT. This sequence joins TRBV27 and TRBJ1-1; D remains ambiguous. The CDR3 has 15 residues. V shed 5 bases and J shed 1 base, with 14 bases lying between them. The germline V gene has CDR1 MNHEY and CDR2 SMNVEV (reference sequence).